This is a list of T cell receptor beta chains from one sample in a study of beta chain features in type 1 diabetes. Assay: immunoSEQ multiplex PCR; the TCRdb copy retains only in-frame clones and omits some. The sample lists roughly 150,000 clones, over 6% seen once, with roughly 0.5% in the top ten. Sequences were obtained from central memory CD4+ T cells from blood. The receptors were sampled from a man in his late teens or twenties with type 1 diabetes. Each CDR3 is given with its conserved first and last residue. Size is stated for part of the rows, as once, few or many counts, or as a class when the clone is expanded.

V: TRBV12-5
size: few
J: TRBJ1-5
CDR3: CASALSDQPQHF

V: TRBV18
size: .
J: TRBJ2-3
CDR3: CASSPGLAKGDTQYF

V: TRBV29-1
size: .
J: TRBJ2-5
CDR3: CSVQAGAVETQYF

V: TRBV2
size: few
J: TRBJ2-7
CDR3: CASSSGLGSYEQYF

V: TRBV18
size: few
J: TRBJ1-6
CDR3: CASSPRSQNNSPLHF

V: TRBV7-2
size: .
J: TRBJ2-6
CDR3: CASSFSGSSSGANVLTF

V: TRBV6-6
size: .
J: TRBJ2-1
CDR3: CASSVGQGHHNEQFF

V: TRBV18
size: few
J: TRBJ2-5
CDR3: CASSPSLETQYF

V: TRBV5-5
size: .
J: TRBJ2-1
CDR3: CASSLYRASDEQFF

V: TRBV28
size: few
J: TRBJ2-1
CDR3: CAIEPPGANKNEQFF

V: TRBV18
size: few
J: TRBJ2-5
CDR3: CASSPDSQETQYF

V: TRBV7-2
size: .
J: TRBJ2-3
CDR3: CASRLGTGHTDTQYF

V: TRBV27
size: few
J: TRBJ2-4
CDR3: CASSLQGQGNIQYF

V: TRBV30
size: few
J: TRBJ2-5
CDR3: CAWSSGGETQYF

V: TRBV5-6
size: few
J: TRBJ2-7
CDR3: CASSYRVFYEQYF

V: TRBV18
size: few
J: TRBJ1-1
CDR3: CASSRTRGGGTEAFF

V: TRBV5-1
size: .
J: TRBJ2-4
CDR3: CASSTDRGDKNIQYF

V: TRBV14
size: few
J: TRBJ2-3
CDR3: CASSLPGLAGGHQYF

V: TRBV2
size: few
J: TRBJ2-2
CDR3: CASRQGVSGELFF

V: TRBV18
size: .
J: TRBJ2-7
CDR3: CASSPPGTADEQYF

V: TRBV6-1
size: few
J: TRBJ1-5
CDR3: CGTGEESDQPQHF

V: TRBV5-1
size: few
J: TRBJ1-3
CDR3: CASSGDRADTIYF

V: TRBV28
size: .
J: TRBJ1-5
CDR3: CASTLQEGYSNQPQHF

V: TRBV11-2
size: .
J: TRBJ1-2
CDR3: CASSPPYIF

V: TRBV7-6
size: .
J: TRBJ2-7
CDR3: CASSLMGRGYEQYF

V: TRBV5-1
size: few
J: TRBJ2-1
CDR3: CASSFLPSGENEQFF

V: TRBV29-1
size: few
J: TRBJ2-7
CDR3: CSARGGTKSYEQYF

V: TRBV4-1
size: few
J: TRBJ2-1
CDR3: CASSSWSSSYNEQFF

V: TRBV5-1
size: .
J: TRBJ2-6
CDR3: CASSLAPGANVLTF

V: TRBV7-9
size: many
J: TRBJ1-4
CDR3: CASSLGGTENEKLFF

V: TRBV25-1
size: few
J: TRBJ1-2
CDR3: CASSPQGGQIYGYTF

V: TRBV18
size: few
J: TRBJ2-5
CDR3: CASSPRSSGGQETQYF

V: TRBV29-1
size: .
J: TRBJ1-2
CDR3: CSAFGTGGPYGYTF

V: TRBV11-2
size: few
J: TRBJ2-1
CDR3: CASSRGSGGGFF

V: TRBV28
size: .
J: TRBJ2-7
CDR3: CASRLPGGRSYEQYF

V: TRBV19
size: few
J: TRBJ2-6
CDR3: CASYPGQGSAGANVLTF

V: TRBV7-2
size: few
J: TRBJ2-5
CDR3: CASSWGLSQETQYF

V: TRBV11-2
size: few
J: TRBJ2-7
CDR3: CASSLELAGVHRYEQYF

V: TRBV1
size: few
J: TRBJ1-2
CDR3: CTSRFRDRGWGNYGYTF

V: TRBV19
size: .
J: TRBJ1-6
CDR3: CASSTRSPNSPLHF

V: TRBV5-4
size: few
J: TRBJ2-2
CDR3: CASSLAGLTGELFF